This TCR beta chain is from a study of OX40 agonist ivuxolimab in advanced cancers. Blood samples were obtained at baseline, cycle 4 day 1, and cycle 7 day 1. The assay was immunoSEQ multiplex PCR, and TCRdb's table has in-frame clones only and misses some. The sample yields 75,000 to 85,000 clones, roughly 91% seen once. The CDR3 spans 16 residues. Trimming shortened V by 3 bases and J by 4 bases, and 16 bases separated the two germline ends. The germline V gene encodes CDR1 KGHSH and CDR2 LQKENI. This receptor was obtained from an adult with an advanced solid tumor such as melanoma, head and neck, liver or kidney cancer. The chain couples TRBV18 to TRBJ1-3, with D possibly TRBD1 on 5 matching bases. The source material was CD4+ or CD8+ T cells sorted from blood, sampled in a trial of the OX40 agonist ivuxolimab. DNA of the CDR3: TGTGCCAGCTCACCCTCCGGGACCCTGGCGGGAAACACCATATATTTT. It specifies CASSPSGTLAGNTIYF.